Presented here are 8 T cell receptor beta chains from one specimen sequenced in a study of Ad26.COV2.S vaccination and SARS-CoV-2 variants. Indicated treatment: around 19 received Ad26.COV2.S at low or high dose, single or two shots; 5 received placebo; per-sample allocation not given. At day 63 after the first vaccine or placebo injection, samples were drawn. Repertoires were generated with immunoSEQ multiplex PCR, while TCRdb's copy carries only in-frame clones and drops some. The sample carries some 370,000 clones, 83% recorded once. The sample in question was peripheral blood, obtained in a trial of Ad26.COV2.S vaccine versus placebo. Receptors originate from a person aged 18-60 years who received the Ad26.COV2.S COVID-19 vaccine or a placebo.

The chain has TRBV5-1 and TRBJ1-5; TRBD1 might be the D (6 bases). CDR1 and CDR2 from the germline V gene are SGHRS and YFSETQ. V gave up 4 bases and J gave up 3 bases, with 14 bases separating them. The CDR3 contains 15 residues. The chain's CDR3 is CASSPGGGYNQPQHF. The CDR3 DNA sequence: TGCGCCAGCAGCCCGGGGGGGGGCTACAATCAGCCCCAGCATTTT.

In the case of this clone: This sample includes further DNA sequences coding for the same CDR3. The genes are TRBV9 and TRBJ1-2, with 8 bases that match TRBD1. From germline, CDR1 is SGDLS and CDR2 YYNGEE. The CDR3 length is 14 residues. The ends lost 4 bases at V and 3 bases at J; junction bases unmatched: 5. This CDR3 is CASSPSTGDYGYTF. DNA for the CDR3: TGTGCCAGCAGCCCCTCGACAGGGGACTATGGCTACACCTTC.

V is TRBV4-1 and J is TRBJ2-2, with D perhaps TRBD2 (6 bases). V was clipped by 5 bases and J by 5 bases, with 12 bases between them. The CDR3 sequence is 14 residues long. Germline V lookup: CDR1 MGHRA, CDR2 YSYEKL. The CDR3 DNA reads TGCGCCAGCAGCACGGGACTCTCGACCGGGGAGCTGTTTTTT. Its translation: CASSTGLSTGELFF.

The chain recombines TRBV3-1 (or the pseudogene TRBV3-2) with TRBJ2-7, with TRBD2 as a possible D gene (5 bases). CDR3 length equals 15 residues. The ends were cut back, 2 bases at V and 4 bases at J, with 15 bases in the middle. Germline lookup yields CDR1 LGHDT and CDR2 YNNKEL (reference sequence). The CDR3 DNA sequence: TGTGCCAGCAGCCAACCCCGAGGGCGGGTTTACGAGCAGTACTTC. This gives the protein CASSQPRGRVYEQYF.

The rearrangement uses TRBV30 and TRBJ1-5; unclear D gene. Germline loops: CDR1 GTSNPN, CDR2 SVGIG (reference sequence). This CDR3 is 12 amino acids long. Between the trimmed V and J ends, which lost 0 bases and 9 bases, there was a span of 9 bases. For the CDR3, the DNA is TGTGCCTGGAGTGTACCGGGGAGGCCCCAGCATTTT. Translated, it gives CAWSVPGRPQHF.

This clone was seen a single time. The chain employs TRBV24-1 and TRBJ2-4; perhaps TRBD2 as D (5 bases). The CDR3 is 12 amino acids. CDR1 KGHDR and CDR2 SFDVKD come from the germline V gene. The germline V and J ends were trimmed by 4 bases and 5 bases, with 5 bases remaining between them. DNA of the CDR3: TGTGCCACCAGTGAGGAGGAAAACATTCAGTACTTC. Protein: CATSEEENIQYF.

This clone was seen once. The chain links TRBV7-2 to TRBJ2-3; D tentatively fits TRBD1 or TRBD2 (5 bases each). Trimming shortened V by 0 bases and J by 5 bases, and 12 bases separated the two germline ends. Germline CDR1 reads SGHTA; CDR2 reads FQGNSA. This CDR3 contains 15 residues. The CDR3 sequence is CASSLAPGQGDTQYF. For the CDR3, the DNA is TGTGCCAGCAGCTTAGCTCCGGGGCAGGGAGATACGCAGTATTTT.

The J gene is TRBJ1-4, the V gene TRBV5-1; TRBD1 matches 8 bases. Losses at the gene ends were 2 bases for V and 8 bases for J; bases not matched to a gene: 5. Germline V gene lookup returns CDR1 SGHRS and CDR2 YFSETQ. CDR3 length equals 14 residues. CDR3 sequence (DNA): TGCGCCAGCAGCTTAGGACAGGGCACCGAAAAACTGTTTTTT. Protein: CASSLGQGTEKLFF.